Below, 27 T cell receptor beta chains from the same sample are listed, as sequenced in a study of control samples from healthy donors and cancer patients. Method: immunoSEQ multiplex PCR; TCRdb's copy keeps in-frame clones and lacks some. The sample has 400,000 to 500,000 clones, 90% seen once. The sequenced sample consisted of PBMCs. These receptors were collected from a middle-aged man with head and neck cancer.

This chain uses TRBV4-3 with TRBJ2-3; perhaps TRBD2 as D (6 bases). The length of the CDR3 is 14 residues. Germline lookup yields CDR1 LGHNA and CDR2 YSLEER. The V end lost 1 base, the J end lost 6 bases, and 11 bases lay between the germline ends. The CDR3 DNA reads TGCGCCAGCAGCCAAGGAACGGGGAGGGATACGCAGTATTTT. Translation gives CASSQGTGRDTQYF.

The chain recombines TRBV6-6 with TRBJ2-1; TRBD1 matches 8 bases. CDR3 length: 15 amino acids. Looked up from germline, CDR1 is MNHNY and CDR2 is SVGAGI (reference sequence). The V gene end was trimmed by 2 bases and the J gene end by 8 bases; junction bases not matched to a gene: 8. The CDR3: CASSYGQGGLDEQFF. The DNA for the CDR3 is TGTGCCAGCAGTTACGGACAGGGTGGATTAGATGAGCAGTTCTTC.

The chain joins TRBV19 to TRBJ1-1, with D possibly being TRBD1 (6 bases). The germline CDR1 and CDR2 sequences are LNHDA and SQIVND (reference sequence). The CDR3 consists of 15 residues. V shed 5 bases and J shed 0 bases, with 13 bases lying between them. CDR3 sequence reads: CASSSRGGVNTEAFF. Written as DNA, the CDR3 is TGTGCCAGTAGTTCCCGTGGGGGCGTGAACACTGAAGCTTTCTTT.

The rearrangement uses TRBV6-2 or TRBV6-3 and TRBJ1-2, with D uncertain. The germline CDR1 and CDR2 sequences are MNHEY and SVGEGT. V lost 6 bases, J lost 2 bases, and 13 bases lay in between. The CDR3 has 14 amino acids. The CDR3 DNA reads as TGTGCCAGCAGCTCCCGGGGTCCAAACTATGGCTACACCTTC. Its translation: CASSSRGPNYGYTF.

The chain carries TRBV27 and TRBJ2-2, with D perhaps TRBD2 (6 bases). The CDR3 spans 17 residues. The V and J ends lost 5 bases and 0 bases respectively, with 16 bases between them. Germline V gene lookup returns CDR1 MNHEY and CDR2 SMNVEV (reference sequence). In nucleotides, the CDR3 is TGTGCCAGCAGTCCCCGTTCCGGAGGGACGAACACCGGGGAGCTGTTTTTT. Protein: CASSPRSGGTNTGELFF.

The chain has TRBV7-9 and TRBJ2-1, with 11 bases that match TRBD2. V trimming: 2 bases; J trimming: 7 bases; junction bases outside the gene matches: 4. This CDR3 region has 15 residues. Per the germline V gene, CDR1 is SEHNR and CDR2 is FQNEAQ (reference sequence). This chain's CDR3 is CASSLRGLADNEQFF. DNA of the CDR3: TGTGCCAGCAGCTTAAGGGGACTAGCGGATAATGAGCAGTTCTTC. Full variable domain (rest looked up from reference TRBV7-9 and TRBJ2-1): DTGVSQNPRHKITKRGQNVTFRCDPISEHNRLYWYRQTLGQGPEFLTYFQNEAQLEKSRLLSDRFSAERPKGSFSTLEIQRTEQGDSAMYLCASSLRGLADNEQFFGPGTRLTVL.

The V call is TRBV7-8, the J call TRBJ2-3, with D perhaps matching TRBD1 (6 bases). Trimming shortened V by 7 bases and J by 4 bases, and 18 bases separated the two germline ends. CDR3 length: 15 residues. The germline V gene encodes CDR1 SGHVS and CDR2 FQNEAQ. The CDR3 nucleotides are TGTGCCAGCACCCTTGTAGGGGGATGGGCAGATACGCAGTATTTT. Amino acids: CASTLVGGWADTQYF. The full variable domain, with the rest looked up from reference TRBV7-8 and TRBJ2-3, is GAGVSQSPRYKVAKRGQDVALRCDPISGHVSLFWYQQALGQGPEFLTYFQNEAQLDKSGLPSDRFFAERPEGSVSTLKIQRTQQEDSAVYLCASTLVGGWADTQYFGPGTRLTVL.

CDR3: CASSESIGHPYEQYF. Here the CDR3 DNA reads TGCGCCAGCAGTGAGTCTATAGGACACCCCTACGAGCAGTACTTC. The rearrangement joins TRBV10-2 to TRBJ2-7; possibly TRBD1 for D (5 bases). The germline gives CDR1 WSHSY, CDR2 SAAADI. Trimming cost V 0 bases and J 2 bases, with 11 bases left between them. CDR3 length: 15 residues.

This rearrangement joins TRBV18 to TRBJ2-7; 12 bases are a match to TRBD1. The trim removed 3 bases at V and 6 bases at J, leaving 6 bases unmatched. The germline V gene encodes CDR1 KGHSH and CDR2 LQKENI. The CDR3 runs to 15 residues. The CDR3 spells CASSPGGTGGLEQYF. The CDR3 DNA is TGTGCCAGCTCACCGGGAGGGACAGGGGGCCTCGAGCAGTACTTC.

The table lists this clone with a few counts. This chain links TRBV7-9 with TRBJ2-2; perhaps TRBD1 as D (6 bases). This CDR3 contains 15 residues. The V gene's germline CDR1 is SEHNR and CDR2 FQNEAQ (reference sequence). The V end lost 7 bases, the J end lost 3 bases, and 15 bases lay between the germline ends. Written as DNA, the CDR3 is TGTGCCAGCACCGAAAGTAGGGGGTACACCGGGGAGCTGTTTTTT. It specifies CASTESRGYTGELFF. The variable domain in full, completed from reference TRBV7-9 and TRBJ2-2, reads DTGVSQNPRHKITKRGQNVTFRCDPISEHNRLYWYRQTLGQGPEFLTYFQNEAQLEKSRLLSDRFSAERPKGSFSTLEIQRTEQGDSAMYLCASTESRGYTGELFFGEGSRLTVL.

The V call is TRBV27, the J call TRBJ1-1; TRBD1 matches at 10 bases. V gave up 8 bases and J gave up 1 base; unmatched junction bases: 10. The CDR3 contains 16 residues. CDR1 is MNHEY and CDR2 is SMNVEV in the germline V gene (reference sequence). CDR3 in DNA: TGTGCCAGCTGGACAGGGGGGCAATTCGGGAACACTGAAGCTTTCTTT. Protein sequence: CASWTGGQFGNTEAFF.

V usage is TRBV28 and J usage is TRBJ1-5; 7 bases are shared with TRBD1. This CDR3 has 14 amino acids. Looked up from germline, CDR1 is MDHEN and CDR2 is SYDVKM. V dropped 6 bases and J dropped 6; count of bases not matched to a gene: 8. The CDR3 reads CASRLTGSSQPQHF. The DNA of the CDR3 is TGTGCCAGCAGACTGACAGGGTCGAGTCAGCCCCAGCATTTT.

J is TRBJ2-7 and V is TRBV29-1, with 9 bases fitting TRBD1. This CDR3 comprises 12 residues. Germline-derived CDR1 and CDR2 are SQVTM and ANQGSEA. The ends lost 5 bases at V and 4 bases at J; junction bases unmatched: 3. The CDR3 region has the DNA TGCAGCGTTCCGGGACAGGGTTACGAGCAGTACTTC. It encodes CSVPGQGYEQYF.

The V and J genes are TRBV5-1 and TRBJ2-1; D unclear. This CDR3 spans 15 amino acids. Germline V gene sequence: CDR1 SGHRS, CDR2 YFSETQ. Trimming removed 4 bases at V and 4 bases at J, with 15 bases between. CDR3 sequence reads: CASSPDSRGYNEQFF. In DNA form, the CDR3 reads TGCGCCAGCAGCCCCGATAGCCGTGGGTACAATGAGCAGTTCTTC.

This chain links TRBV19 with TRBJ2-3, with a weak D call TRBD2 (6 bases). The V and J ends lost 7 bases and 5 bases respectively, with 16 bases between them. The CDR3 runs to 14 residues. The germline V gene has CDR1 LNHDA and CDR2 SQIVND (reference sequence). The CDR3 here is CASTLGRNGDTQYF. The CDR3 nucleotides are TGTGCCAGTACCCTAGGGAGGAACGGAGATACGCAGTATTTT.

The rearrangement uses TRBV6-4 and TRBJ2-3; D is possibly TRBD1 (6 bases). Trimming removed 3 bases at V and 2 bases at J, with 9 bases between. The CDR3 sequence is 14 residues long. Germline assignment: CDR1 MRHNA and CDR2 SNTAGT. The CDR3 nucleotides are TGTGCCAGCAGTGAAGGGACATACACAGATACGCAGTATTTT. It specifies CASSEGTYTDTQYF.

The J gene is TRBJ1-5, the V gene TRBV10-3; D gene unclear. The germline V and J ends were trimmed by 3 bases and 5 bases, with 14 bases remaining between them. The length of the CDR3 is 15 residues. Germline V gene data show CDR1 as ENHRY and CDR2 as SYGVKD. The CDR3 sequence: CAISDSPARYQPQHF. CDR3 in DNA: TGTGCCATCAGTGACTCTCCCGCTAGGTATCAGCCCCAGCATTTT.

This rearrangement joins TRBV14 to TRBJ2-7; D might be TRBD1 (6 bases). Trimming pared 1 base from V and 0 bases from J, leaving 13 bases between. Per germline, CDR1 SGHDN and CDR2 FVKESK. This CDR3 has 16 residues. CDR3 sequence (DNA): TGTGCCAGCAGCCAAGTAGGACAGACGGGCTCCTACGAGCAGTACTTC. Encoded protein: CASSQVGQTGSYEQYF.

The sample holds a few counts of this clone. CDR3 residues: CASSQDPTRADTQYF. The CDR3 nucleotides read TGCGCCAGCAGCCAAGACCCGACTAGGGCAGATACGCAGTATTTT. J is TRBJ2-3 and V is TRBV4-3, with D perhaps matching TRBD2 (6 bases). The CDR3 length is 15 residues. Germline V lookup: CDR1 LGHNA, CDR2 YSLEER. With 0 bases removed from V and 4 bases from J, the gap between germline ends came to 11 bases.

With regard to this clone: This same CDR3 is encoded by further DNA sequences in the sample. The V gene is TRBV24-1, the J gene TRBJ1-1; D gene unclear. V dropped 4 bases and J dropped 0 bases, with 2 bases sitting between them. This CDR3 is 12 amino acids long. Germline V gene lookup returns CDR1 KGHDR and CDR2 SFDVKD. CDR3 DNA sequence: TGTGCCACCAGTGACCTGAACACTGAAGCTTTCTTT. Its protein is CATSDLNTEAFF.

The rearrangement uses TRBV11-2 and TRBJ1-5, with D possibly matching TRBD1 (6 bases). The germline CDR1 and CDR2 sequences are SGHAT and FQNNGV. V was trimmed by 4 bases and J by 4 bases, leaving 17 bases between them. The CDR3 has 16 residues. The CDR3 here is CASSYPVGDKNQPQHF. In nucleotides, the CDR3 is TGTGCCAGCAGCTACCCCGTGGGGGACAAGAATCAGCCCCAGCATTTT.

The rearrangement joins TRBV11-2 to TRBJ2-7; 8 bases are a match to TRBD2. This CDR3 has 13 amino acids. Trimming cost V 3 bases and J 7 bases; bases outside gene matches: 5. Per germline, CDR1 SGHAT and CDR2 FQNNGV. The DNA for the CDR3 is TGTGCCAGCAGCTTCCTGACTAGCGCGGAGCAGTACTTC. Its translation is CASSFLTSAEQYF.

In DNA, the CDR3 is TGTGCCAGCAGTACCCCCGGGACAGAACTTTACAATGAGCAGTTCTTC. Translated: CASSTPGTELYNEQFF. The V and J genes are TRBV28 and TRBJ2-1; 7 nucleotides agree with TRBD1. V shed 5 bases, J shed 4 bases, and the junction held 11 bases outside the gene matches. From germline, CDR1 is MDHEN and CDR2 SYDVKM. The CDR3 runs to 16 residues.

V is TRBV7-2 and J is TRBJ1-5, with D unclear. The CDR3 loop spans 13 amino acids. From germline, CDR1 is SGHTA and CDR2 FQGNSA. V was pared by 1 base and J by 4 bases, with 5 bases between. In nucleotides, the CDR3 is TGTGCCAGCAGCTTAGAGCCGAATCAGCCCCAGCATTTT. This sequence encodes CASSLEPNQPQHF.

The V call is TRBV11-2, the J call TRBJ1-2; no clear D. Trimming cost V 4 bases and J 2 bases, with 5 bases left between them. The germline V gene has CDR1 SGHAT and CDR2 FQNNGV. The CDR3 totals 12 residues. The CDR3 coding sequence is TGTGCCAGCAGCTACGGGAACTATGGCTACACCTTC. The encoded protein is CASSYGNYGYTF.

The chain uses TRBV19 and TRBJ2-7; 12 positions match TRBD1. CDR3 size: 17 residues. CDR1 LNHDA and CDR2 SQIVND come from the germline V gene (reference sequence). V dropped 2 bases and J dropped 5; count of bases not matched to a gene: 10. The CDR3 spells CASSITRGTGGFNEQYF. CDR3 nucleotide sequence: TGTGCCAGTAGTATAACCCGCGGGACAGGGGGCTTCAACGAGCAGTACTTC. Combining the CDR3 with reference TRBV19 and TRBJ2-7 gives the whole variable domain DGGITQSPKYLFRKEGQNVTLSCEQNLNHDAMYWYRQDPGQGLRLIYYSQIVNDFQKGDIAEGYSVSREKKESFPLTVTSAQKNPTAFYLCASSITRGTGGFNEQYFGPGTRLTVT.

The chain recombines TRBV7-3 with TRBJ2-1, with 10 bases that match TRBD2. The CDR3 runs to 15 residues. CDR1 is SGHTA, CDR2 FQGTGA, per germline. J was trimmed by 5 bases and V by 5 bases; bases with no gene match: 6. The CDR3 protein is CASSLGLAADNEQFF. The CDR3 DNA is TGTGCCAGCAGCCTCGGACTAGCGGCGGACAATGAGCAGTTCTTC.